This is a list of T cell receptor beta chains from one sample in a study of blood T cells in healthy people across ages. Using its own MiXCR run on the 5' RACE reads, TCRdb lists one record per CDR3 protein. This repertoire shows some 760,000 distinct CDR3 sequences, around a quarter found once; its top ten account for roughly a tenth. The data also belong to a second study, concerning T cells of mothers and their children.

The sequencing sample was made of blood. Receptors originate from a boy between 10 and 17 years old in good health. Each CDR3 is given with its conserved first and last residue. The order of the fields is D gene, J gene, V gene, clone size, CDR3 DNA, CDR3 protein. A D gene is named only where the DNA matches it firmly. Expanded clones get a size class; other rows say once, few or many, or leave the size out.

D gene: NA; J gene: TRBJ2-1; V gene: TRBV7-2; clone size: few; CDR3 DNA: TGTGCCAGCAGCTTACCCGGGGGAACCTACAATGAGCAGTTCTTC; CDR3 protein: CASSLPGGTYNEQFF
D gene: NA; J gene: TRBJ2-4; V gene: TRBV4-1; clone size: NA; CDR3 DNA: TGCGCCAGCAGCCAAGATCCTATTGGGGACATTCAGTGCTTC; CDR3 protein: CASSQDPIGDIQCF
D gene: NA; J gene: TRBJ1-4; V gene: TRBV4-3; clone size: few; CDR3 DNA: TGCGCCAGCAGCCAAGATAGGATCTCCGGCGCCGAAAAACTGTTTTTT; CDR3 protein: CASSQDRISGAEKLFF
D gene: TRBD1; J gene: TRBJ2-1; V gene: TRBV11-2; clone size: NA; CDR3 DNA: TGTGCCAGCAGCGCCAGACAGGGGCCAAACAATGAGCAGTTCTTC; CDR3 protein: CASSARQGPNNEQFF
D gene: TRBD2; J gene: TRBJ2-1; V gene: TRBV6-1; clone size: NA; CDR3 DNA: TGTGCCAGCAGTACCCTTAGCGGGTGGGAGGGGAATGAGCAGTTCTTC; CDR3 protein: CASSTLSGWEGNEQFF
D gene: NA; J gene: TRBJ2-5; V gene: TRBV7-2; clone size: few; CDR3 DNA: TGTGCCAGCAGCTTTAGCCGCGGCCAAGAGACCCAGTACTTC; CDR3 protein: CASSFSRGQETQYF
D gene: NA; J gene: TRBJ2-3; V gene: TRBV9; clone size: NA; CDR3 DNA: TGTGCCAGCAGCGCCGGACTATCCGAATCCTCTAGCACAGATACGCAGTATTTT; CDR3 protein: CASSAGLSESSSTDTQYF
D gene: NA; J gene: TRBJ2-3; V gene: TRBV5-1; clone size: few; CDR3 DNA: TGCCCACTAATCCCAGATACGCAGTATTTT; CDR3 protein: CPLIPDTQYF
D gene: NA; J gene: TRBJ2-3; V gene: TRBV20-1; clone size: NA; CDR3 DNA: TGCAGTGCTAGAGATGTTTGGGGAAGGGACCCAGATACGCAGTATTTT; CDR3 protein: CSARDVWGRDPDTQYF
D gene: NA; J gene: TRBJ1-5; V gene: TRBV28; clone size: NA; CDR3 DNA: TGTGCCAGCAGTTTATCCCCCTTACAGCCCCAGCATTTT; CDR3 protein: CASSLSPLQPQHF
D gene: TRBD2; J gene: TRBJ2-5; V gene: TRBV28; clone size: NA; CDR3 DNA: TGCGCCAGCGGGGAGGTCAAGCAGTACTTC; CDR3 protein: CASGEVKQYF
D gene: NA; J gene: TRBJ2-5; V gene: TRBV6-5; clone size: NA; CDR3 DNA: TGTGCCAGCACCGACGGTGGAGGGGGCCAAGAGACCCAGTACTTC; CDR3 protein: CASTDGGGGQETQYF
D gene: NA; J gene: TRBJ2-7; V gene: TRBV9; clone size: NA; CDR3 DNA: TGTGCCAGCAGCGTAGCTCTCGGGAGACACTACGAGCAGTACTTC; CDR3 protein: CASSVALGRHYEQYF
D gene: TRBD1; J gene: TRBJ2-1; V gene: TRBV9; clone size: few; CDR3 DNA: TGTGCCAGCAGAGGACAGGGGCCTCCCCATGAGCAGTTCTTC; CDR3 protein: CASRGQGPPHEQFF
D gene: TRBD2; J gene: TRBJ2-7; V gene: TRBV20-1; clone size: few; CDR3 DNA: TGCAGTGCTAGCGGGGGACTAGCGGGAGGCTACGAGCAGTACTTC; CDR3 protein: CSASGGLAGGYEQYF
D gene: NA; J gene: TRBJ1-3; V gene: TRBV5-1; clone size: NA; CDR3 DNA: TGCGCCAGCAGTATTTCAGGGACTGGAAACACCATATATTTT; CDR3 protein: CASSISGTGNTIYF
D gene: TRBD2; J gene: TRBJ2-3; V gene: TRBV15; clone size: few; CDR3 DNA: TGTGCCACCAGCAGGAGGACTAGCGGCCCTCAAGGAGATACGCAGTATTTT; CDR3 protein: CATSRRTSGPQGDTQYF
D gene: NA; J gene: TRBJ2-1; V gene: TRBV2; clone size: few; CDR3 DNA: TGTGCCAGCAATTCGGAGGGGAACTACAATGAGCAGTTCTTC; CDR3 protein: CASNSEGNYNEQFF
D gene: NA; J gene: TRBJ2-5; V gene: TRBV4-2; clone size: NA; CDR3 DNA: TGTGCCAGCAGCCAAGGGCCCACAGAACAAGAGACCCAGTACTTC; CDR3 protein: CASSQGPTEQETQYF
D gene: NA; J gene: TRBJ1-1; V gene: TRBV7-8; clone size: NA; CDR3 DNA: TGTGCCAGCAGCACTAGAGAGGGCTCTGAAGCTTTCTTT; CDR3 protein: CASSTREGSEAFF
D gene: TRBD1; J gene: TRBJ2-7; V gene: TRBV6-6; clone size: NA; CDR3 DNA: TGTGCCAGCAGCCAGACAGGGGAGGTAGGATACGAGCAGTACTTC; CDR3 protein: CASSQTGEVGYEQYF
D gene: TRBD2; J gene: TRBJ2-1; V gene: TRBV10-1; clone size: NA; CDR3 DNA: TGCGCCAGCAGTGAGAGGGGACTAGCGAACAATGAGCAGTTCTTC; CDR3 protein: CASSERGLANNEQFF
D gene: NA; J gene: TRBJ2-5; V gene: TRBV20-1; clone size: few; CDR3 DNA: TGCAGTGCTAGATCCGGGGGGACCCAGTACTTC; CDR3 protein: CSARSGGTQYF
D gene: TRBD2; J gene: TRBJ2-1; V gene: TRBV12-3/TRBV12-4; clone size: few; CDR3 DNA: TGTGCCAGCAGTTTAGCCTTGAGGACTAGCGGGAGAGACCTATACAATGAGCAGTTCTTC; CDR3 protein: CASSLALRTSGRDLYNEQFF
D gene: NA; J gene: TRBJ2-3; V gene: TRBV3-1; clone size: NA; CDR3 DNA: TGTGCCAGCAGCCAAGGAGCAAGCCCAGATACGCAGTATTTT; CDR3 protein: CASSQGASPDTQYF
D gene: NA; J gene: TRBJ1-1; V gene: TRBV6-2/TRBV6-3; clone size: NA; CDR3 DNA: TGTGCCAGCAGCCCGATACGAGGCGGGGCTTTCTTT; CDR3 protein: CASSPIRGGAFF
D gene: NA; J gene: TRBJ2-5; V gene: TRBV20-1; clone size: NA; CDR3 DNA: TGCAGTGCTAGAGATACCCGGGGGCTAGCAATCGAAGCTGCCCAGTACTTC; CDR3 protein: CSARDTRGLAIEAAQYF
D gene: NA; J gene: TRBJ2-1; V gene: TRBV4-1; clone size: few; CDR3 DNA: TGCGCCAGCAGCCCCCAAGCGGCGCGGGACAACAATGAGCAGTTCTTC; CDR3 protein: CASSPQAARDNNEQFF
D gene: TRBD2; J gene: TRBJ2-2; V gene: TRBV12-5; clone size: NA; CDR3 DNA: TGTGCTAGTGGTTTCATACTGTCGGCGGGCCGGGGGGACACCGGGGAGCTGTTTTTT; CDR3 protein: CASGFILSAGRGDTGELFF
D gene: TRBD1; J gene: TRBJ1-5; V gene: TRBV19; clone size: NA; CDR3 DNA: TGTGCCAGTAGTACCCAGGGGGCGGGGGCGAAGAATCAGCCCCAGCATTTT; CDR3 protein: CASSTQGAGAKNQPQHF
D gene: NA; J gene: TRBJ2-1; V gene: TRBV11-2; clone size: NA; CDR3 DNA: TGTGCCAGCAGCCCCCGGGACGGAGATGTGGATGAGCAGTTCTTC; CDR3 protein: CASSPRDGDVDEQFF
D gene: NA; J gene: TRBJ1-1; V gene: TRBV4-2; clone size: NA; CDR3 DNA: TGTGCCAGCAGCCAGACGGATTTGAACACTGAAGCTTTCTTT; CDR3 protein: CASSQTDLNTEAFF
D gene: NA; J gene: TRBJ1-3; V gene: TRBV12-3/TRBV12-4; clone size: NA; CDR3 DNA: TGTGCCAGCAGTTTGAGGGGCTTTACTGGAAACACCATATATTTT; CDR3 protein: CASSLRGFTGNTIYF
D gene: NA; J gene: TRBJ1-1; V gene: TRBV29-1; clone size: NA; CDR3 DNA: TGCAGCGTAGGACCCCGACAGGCCAGGAACACTGAAGCTTTCTTT; CDR3 protein: CSVGPRQARNTEAFF
D gene: NA; J gene: TRBJ1-3; V gene: TRBV29-1; clone size: NA; CDR3 DNA: TGCAGCGTGGTACAGGGAGCTGGAAACACCATATATTTT; CDR3 protein: CSVVQGAGNTIYF
D gene: TRBD2; J gene: TRBJ2-7; V gene: TRBV9; clone size: few; CDR3 DNA: TGTGCCAGCAGCGCCGGGGGGGTTGTTGGAGAGCAGTACTTC; CDR3 protein: CASSAGGVVGEQYF
D gene: NA; J gene: TRBJ1-3; V gene: TRBV20-1; clone size: NA; CDR3 DNA: TGCAGTGCTAGAGATCAGGCAGGGAAGAGCTCTGGAAACACCATATATTTT; CDR3 protein: CSARDQAGKSSGNTIYF
D gene: TRBD1; J gene: TRBJ2-4; V gene: TRBV5-5; clone size: NA; CDR3 DNA: TGTGCCAGCAGCTTGGGGACAGGGAATTTAGCCAAAAACATTCAGTACTTC; CDR3 protein: CASSLGTGNLAKNIQYF
D gene: TRBD1; J gene: TRBJ2-6; V gene: TRBV7-8; clone size: few; CDR3 DNA: TGTGCCAGCAGCTTAGAGGACAGGGTGCTCTCTGGGGCCAACGTCCTGACTTTC; CDR3 protein: CASSLEDRVLSGANVLTF
D gene: NA; J gene: TRBJ2-5; V gene: TRBV20-1; clone size: NA; CDR3 DNA: TGCAGTGCTAGTAGCGCGGTGGAGGGAGAGACCCAGTACTTC; CDR3 protein: CSASSAVEGETQYF
D gene: NA; J gene: TRBJ2-5; V gene: TRBV20-1; clone size: NA; CDR3 DNA: TGCAGTGCTAGAGATAAGGTTGCCGGGACACCGGACCAGTACTTC; CDR3 protein: CSARDKVAGTPDQYF
D gene: NA; J gene: TRBJ1-4; V gene: TRBV6-6; clone size: NA; CDR3 DNA: TGTGCCAGCAGCTCGGGGGAGGAAAAACTGTTTTTT; CDR3 protein: CASSSGEEKLFF
D gene: NA; J gene: TRBJ1-4; V gene: TRBV27; clone size: NA; CDR3 DNA: TGTGCCAGCAGTTTCGAGGCGGGGCTGACGGCAAAACTGTTTTTT; CDR3 protein: CASSFEAGLTAKLFF
D gene: NA; J gene: TRBJ2-3; V gene: TRBV27; clone size: few; CDR3 DNA: TGTGCCAGCAGTCTCCTGAGGGAGACAGATACGCAGTATTTT; CDR3 protein: CASSLLRETDTQYF
D gene: NA; J gene: TRBJ2-7; V gene: TRBV3-1; clone size: NA; CDR3 DNA: TGTGCCAGCAGCCAAGATCTGGAGCACTACGAGCAGTACTTC; CDR3 protein: CASSQDLEHYEQYF
D gene: NA; J gene: TRBJ1-3; V gene: TRBV2; clone size: NA; CDR3 DNA: TGTGCCAGCAGGGATGTAGCCTCTGGAAACACCATATATTTT; CDR3 protein: CASRDVASGNTIYF
D gene: NA; J gene: TRBJ2-1; V gene: TRBV9; clone size: NA; CDR3 DNA: TGTGCCAGCAGCGTAGAACGCGAGACTGACTACAATGAGCAGTTCTTC; CDR3 protein: CASSVERETDYNEQFF
D gene: NA; J gene: TRBJ2-1; V gene: TRBV4-1; clone size: NA; CDR3 DNA: TGCGCCAGCAGCCAAGTTACGTCAAATGAGCAGTTCTTC; CDR3 protein: CASSQVTSNEQFF
D gene: NA; J gene: TRBJ2-7; V gene: TRBV5-1; clone size: NA; CDR3 DNA: TGCGCCAGCAGCGGTGAGGGTTTGGGATTCAACGAGCAGTACTTC; CDR3 protein: CASSGEGLGFNEQYF
D gene: NA; J gene: TRBJ1-4; V gene: TRBV4-1; clone size: NA; CDR3 DNA: TGCGCCAGCAGCCAAGTCCCAGGGTGGCGGACTAATGAAAAACTGTTTTTT; CDR3 protein: CASSQVPGWRTNEKLFF
D gene: NA; J gene: TRBJ2-3; V gene: TRBV29-1; clone size: NA; CDR3 DNA: TGCACCTCGGGTACTGGCACAGATACGCAGTATTTT; CDR3 protein: CTSGTGTDTQYF
D gene: TRBD2; J gene: TRBJ2-3; V gene: TRBV7-3; clone size: few; CDR3 DNA: TGTGCCAGCAGCTTGAGCGGGAGGGGCGATACGCAGTATTTT; CDR3 protein: CASSLSGRGDTQYF
D gene: NA; J gene: TRBJ2-7; V gene: TRBV2; clone size: NA; CDR3 DNA: TGTGCCAGCAGTGAAACAGGTTACTACGAGCAGTACTTC; CDR3 protein: CASSETGYYEQYF
D gene: TRBD1; J gene: TRBJ1-4; V gene: TRBV7-2; clone size: NA; CDR3 DNA: TGTGCCAGCAGCTCCATTACAGGGGTGGGGGAAAAACTGTTTTTT; CDR3 protein: CASSSITGVGEKLFF
D gene: NA; J gene: TRBJ2-5; V gene: TRBV11-3; clone size: NA; CDR3 DNA: TGTGCCAGCAGCTCCAAATTACGAGAGACCCAGTACTTC; CDR3 protein: CASSSKLRETQYF